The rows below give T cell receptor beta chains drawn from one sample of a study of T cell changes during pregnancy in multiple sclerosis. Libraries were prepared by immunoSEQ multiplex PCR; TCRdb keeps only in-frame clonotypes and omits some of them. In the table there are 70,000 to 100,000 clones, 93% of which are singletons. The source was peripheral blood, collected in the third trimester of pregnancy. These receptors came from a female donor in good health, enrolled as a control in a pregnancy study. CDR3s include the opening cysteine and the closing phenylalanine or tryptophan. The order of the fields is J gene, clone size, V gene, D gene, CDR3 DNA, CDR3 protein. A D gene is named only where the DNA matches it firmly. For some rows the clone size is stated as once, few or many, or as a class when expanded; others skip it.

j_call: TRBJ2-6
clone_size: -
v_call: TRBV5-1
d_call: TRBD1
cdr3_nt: TGCGCCAGCAGCTTGCCTCGGACAGGCGCCTCTGGGGCCAACGTCCTGACTTTC
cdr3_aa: CASSLPRTGASGANVLTF

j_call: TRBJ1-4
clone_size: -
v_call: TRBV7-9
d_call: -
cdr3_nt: TGTGCCAGCAGCTTAGGTCCGGAACGGGGTGAAAAACTGTTTTTT
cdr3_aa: CASSLGPERGEKLFF

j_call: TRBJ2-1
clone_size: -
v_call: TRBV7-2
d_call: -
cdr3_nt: TGTGCCAGCAGTTGGAGGGCTCGGGAGCAGTTCTTC
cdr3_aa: CASSWRAREQFF

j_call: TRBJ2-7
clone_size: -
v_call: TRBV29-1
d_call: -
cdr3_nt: TGCAGCGTTGGAGATCCCAGCGACTTGCAGTACTTC
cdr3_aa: CSVGDPSDLQYF

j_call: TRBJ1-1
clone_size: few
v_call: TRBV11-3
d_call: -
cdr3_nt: TGTGCCAGCAGCTTAGGAGTTCACACTGAAGCTTTCTTT
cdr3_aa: CASSLGVHTEAFF

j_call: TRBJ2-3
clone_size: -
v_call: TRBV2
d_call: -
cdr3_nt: TGTGCCAGCAGTGAAGCCAGGGTAGATACGCAGTATTTT
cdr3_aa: CASSEARVDTQYF

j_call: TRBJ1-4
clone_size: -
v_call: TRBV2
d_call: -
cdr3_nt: TGTGCCAGCAGTGGGGCAGCTAATGAAAAACTGTTTTTT
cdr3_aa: CASSGAANEKLFF

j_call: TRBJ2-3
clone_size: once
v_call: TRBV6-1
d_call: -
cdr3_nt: TGTGCCAGCAGTGGGTTAGTAGAAACTAGCACAGATACGCAGTATTTT
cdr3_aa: CASSGLVETSTDTQYF

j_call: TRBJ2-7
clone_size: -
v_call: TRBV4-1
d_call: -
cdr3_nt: TGCGCCAGCAGCCAAGATATTGGACTAAGGCCGACCTACGAGCAGTACTTC
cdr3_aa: CASSQDIGLRPTYEQYF

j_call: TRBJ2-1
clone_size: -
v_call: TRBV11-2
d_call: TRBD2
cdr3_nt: TGTGCCAGCAGCCCACAGGGAGCGGGAGCGTACTTCAATGAGCAGTTCTTC
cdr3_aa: CASSPQGAGAYFNEQFF

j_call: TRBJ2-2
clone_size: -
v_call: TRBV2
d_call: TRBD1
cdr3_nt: TGTGCCAGCAGGGGACAGGGAGTAACCGGGGAGCTGTTTTTT
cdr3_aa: CASRGQGVTGELFF

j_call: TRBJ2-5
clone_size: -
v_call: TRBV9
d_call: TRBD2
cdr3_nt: TGTGCCAGCAGTCCAACGGGGGGAGGGCCTTGGGAGACCCAGTACTTC
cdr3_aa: CASSPTGGGPWETQYF

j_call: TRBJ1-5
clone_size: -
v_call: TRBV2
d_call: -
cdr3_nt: TGTGCCAGCAGTCCTCAGGGTTGGAGTCAGCCCCAGCATTTT
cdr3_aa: CASSPQGWSQPQHF

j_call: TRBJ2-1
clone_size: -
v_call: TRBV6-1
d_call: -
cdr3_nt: TGTGCCAGCAGTGAAGGGTCAGGCTCCTACAATGAGCAGTTCTTC
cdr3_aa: CASSEGSGSYNEQFF

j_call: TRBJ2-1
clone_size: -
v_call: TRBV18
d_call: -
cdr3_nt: TGTGCCAGCTCACCCCCGGGAGACCGCTCCTACAATGAGCAGTTCTTC
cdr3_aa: CASSPPGDRSYNEQFF

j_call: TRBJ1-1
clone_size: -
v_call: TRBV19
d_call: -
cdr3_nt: TGTGCCAGTAGTCCTCTCCTAGGAGCGATGAACACTGAAGCTTTCTTT
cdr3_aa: CASSPLLGAMNTEAFF

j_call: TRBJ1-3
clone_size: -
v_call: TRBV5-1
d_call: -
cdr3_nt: TGCGCCAGCAGCTTGGCACAGCCTGGAAACACCATATATTTT
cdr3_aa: CASSLAQPGNTIYF

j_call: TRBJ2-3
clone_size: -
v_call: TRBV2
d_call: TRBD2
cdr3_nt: TGTGCCAGCAGTCACGGACTAGCGGGAGGTTCAGATACGCAGTATTTT
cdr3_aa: CASSHGLAGGSDTQYF

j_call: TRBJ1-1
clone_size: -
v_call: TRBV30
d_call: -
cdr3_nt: TGTGCCTGGAGTGTACAATCTCTTAGGTGGGCGCAGGGCACTGAAGCTTTCTTT
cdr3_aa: CAWSVQSLRWAQGTEAFF

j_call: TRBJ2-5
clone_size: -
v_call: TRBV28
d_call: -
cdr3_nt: TGTGCCAGCAGTTTATTGCAGGGTGCGGAGACCCAGTACTTC
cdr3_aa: CASSLLQGAETQYF

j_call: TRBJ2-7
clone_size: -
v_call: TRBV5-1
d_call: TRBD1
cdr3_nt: TGCGCCAGCACTCCTTCCGGGACAGGCTACGAGCAGTACTTC
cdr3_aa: CASTPSGTGYEQYF

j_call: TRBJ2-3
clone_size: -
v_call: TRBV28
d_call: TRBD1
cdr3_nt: TGTGCCAGCTCAGGGGGCGCCTTAACAGATACGCAGTATTTT
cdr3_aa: CASSGGALTDTQYF

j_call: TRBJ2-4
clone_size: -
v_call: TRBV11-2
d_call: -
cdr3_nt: TGTGCCAGCAGCTTAGATCGTGGCACAAACATTCAGTACTTC
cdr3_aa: CASSLDRGTNIQYF

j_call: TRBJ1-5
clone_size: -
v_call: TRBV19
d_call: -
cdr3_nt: TGTGCCAGTAGTCAGGACACAGGCATCAATCAGCCCCAGCATTTT
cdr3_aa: CASSQDTGINQPQHF

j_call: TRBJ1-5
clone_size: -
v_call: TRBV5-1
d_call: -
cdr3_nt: TGCGCCAGCAGCCCCGGACATAGCAATCAGCCCCAGCATTTT
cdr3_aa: CASSPGHSNQPQHF

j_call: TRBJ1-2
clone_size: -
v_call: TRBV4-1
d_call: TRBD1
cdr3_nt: TGCGCCAGCAGCCATCTCCCGGGACAGGGGGCAAGGGGCTACACCTTC
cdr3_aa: CASSHLPGQGARGYTF

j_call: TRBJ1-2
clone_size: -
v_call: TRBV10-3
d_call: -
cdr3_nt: TGTGCCATCACCGGGACACCTAACTATGGCTACACCTTC
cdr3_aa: CAITGTPNYGYTF

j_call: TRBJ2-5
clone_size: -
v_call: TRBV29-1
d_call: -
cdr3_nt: TGCAGCGTTGGAACAGGCAAAACCCAAGAGACCCAGTACTTC
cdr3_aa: CSVGTGKTQETQYF

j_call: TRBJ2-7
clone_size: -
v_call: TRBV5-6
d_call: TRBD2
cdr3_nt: TGTGCCAGCAGCCCGGGGTGGGGGGGCTACGAGCAGTACTTC
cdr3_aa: CASSPGWGGYEQYF

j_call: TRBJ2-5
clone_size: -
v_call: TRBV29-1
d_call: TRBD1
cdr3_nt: TGCATCGCCAGGGACAGCAAAGAGACCCAGTACTTC
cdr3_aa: CIARDSKETQYF

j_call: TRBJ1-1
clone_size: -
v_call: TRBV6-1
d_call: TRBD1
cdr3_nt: TGTGCCAGCAGTACCAGGGGGCGCGTGAACACTGAAGCTTTCTTT
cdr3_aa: CASSTRGRVNTEAFF

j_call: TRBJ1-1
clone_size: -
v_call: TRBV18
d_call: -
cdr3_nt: TGTGCCAGCTCACCACCGACAGCCATGAACACTGAAGCTTTCTTT
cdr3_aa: CASSPPTAMNTEAFF

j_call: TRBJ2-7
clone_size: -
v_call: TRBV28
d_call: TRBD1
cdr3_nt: TGTGCCAGCAGTCTCCATCCGGGACAGGGGTCGGTTGAGCAGTACTTC
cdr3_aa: CASSLHPGQGSVEQYF